This T cell receptor beta chain originates from a study of blood T cell repertoires in COVID-19. V was trimmed by 3 bases and J by 6 bases, leaving 12 bases between them. Germline CDR1 reads LGHNT; CDR2 reads FRNRAP. There are 14 residues in the CDR3. Method: immunoSEQ multiplex PCR; TCRdb's copy keeps in-frame clones and lacks some. The data contain under 350,000 clones, about 89% of them singletons. V gene TRBV12-5 combines with J gene TRBJ1-3; D might be TRBD1 (5 bases). The receptor comes from a man aged 35 to 55 with acute or convalescent COVID-19. Sequencing was carried out using peripheral blood. The CDR3 nucleotides read TGTGCTAGTGGTTTACCCGGGGGGGTAAACACCATATATTTT. Amino acids: CASGLPGGVNTIYF.